This T cell receptor (beta chain) was profiled in a study of blood T cell repertoires in COVID-19. Enrollment of patients from Seattle took place during active infection, with longitudinal follow-up. A single count supports this clone. Clones were read by immunoSEQ multiplex PCR, and TCRdb kept only the in-frame ones, dropping some. The data contain 200,000 to 300,000 clones, around nine tenths of them singletons. The CDR3 sequence is 12 residues long. Per germline, CDR1 MDHEN and CDR2 SYDVKM. Trimming removed 1 base at V and 4 bases at J, with 4 bases between. The J gene is TRBJ2-5, the V gene TRBV28; no reliable D call. Material for sequencing was peripheral blood. This clonotype originated in a woman in her sixties or seventies with COVID-19, enrolled during active disease. The CDR3: CASSLSSETQYF. As DNA, the CDR3 is TGTGCCAGCAGTTTATCCTCAGAGACCCAGTACTTC.